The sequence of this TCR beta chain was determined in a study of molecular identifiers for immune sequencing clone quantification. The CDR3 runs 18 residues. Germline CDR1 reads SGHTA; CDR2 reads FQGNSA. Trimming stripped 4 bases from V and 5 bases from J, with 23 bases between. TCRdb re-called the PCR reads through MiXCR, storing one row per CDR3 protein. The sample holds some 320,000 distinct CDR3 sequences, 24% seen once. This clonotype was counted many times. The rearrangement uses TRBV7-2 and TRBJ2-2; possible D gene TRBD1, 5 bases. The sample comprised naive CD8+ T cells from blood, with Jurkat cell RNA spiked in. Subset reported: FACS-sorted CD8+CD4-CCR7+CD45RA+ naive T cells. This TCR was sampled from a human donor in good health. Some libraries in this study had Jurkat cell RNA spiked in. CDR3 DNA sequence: TGTGCCAGCAGCTCGCTCCCAGACAGAACGTTCTTGACCGGGGAGCTGTTTTTT. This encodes CASSSLPDRTFLTGELFF.